This T cell receptor beta chain comes out of a study of T cell responses to AZD1222 COVID-19 vaccine (dated by TCRdb to the early 2020s). Regarding the study in general: Because spike-specific TCR depth and breadth did not differ between the two schedules, AZD1222 recipients who got a second dose at roughly 4 weeks were pooled with those who got a second dose at roughly 12 weeks. A total of just over 230 trial participants underwent TCR sequencing, of whom 207 received two doses of AZD1222 and 26 received two doses of the MenACWY control vaccine. Trial participants were enrolled into age subgroups of 18-55, 56-69 and 70-plus years, which contained approximately 150, 28 and 58 TCR-sequenced participants, respectively.

The time point label of this sample denotes: baseline before first vaccination. Samples from vaccinated people were obtained from the UK trials COV001 and COV002, which included a single-blind randomized controlled phase 2/3 trial of AZD1222 (ChAdOx1 nCoV-19) in healthy adults. Trial participant PBMC samples were collected at day 0 and day 28 after the second dose for TCRbeta chain sequencing. Beyond this particular receptor, the publication reports: No day 14 peak-response samples were available, so repertoires were characterized only after the peak T cell response. Participants were mostly white British and included more females than males, and it was suggested by the authors that clonal diversity may have been underestimated. Epitopes outside the regions mutated in the B.1.351 and B.1.1.7 variants were reportedly recognized by nearly half of the unique spike-specific TCRs. A significant rise in spike-specific TCR breadth and depth was observed after two AZD1222 doses relative to day 0 and relative to MenACWY recipients. The vaccine-associated CD4 TCRs covered the entire spike protein, and the dominant responses fell in regions 160-218 and 743-854. Conclusions about previously exposed vaccinees are limited because only 6 or 7 AZD1222 recipients were SARS-CoV-2 seropositive at baseline. The 56-69-year group was small, and its depth increase did not reach significance, likely because of low power.

CDR1 and CDR2 are drawn from the germline V gene: MDHEN, SYDVKM. Germline trimming: 5 bases from V, 7 bases from J; junction bases outside gene matches: 5. From cysteine to phenylalanine, the CDR3 is 14 amino acids long. Only CDR3 DNA is held: 42 bases, read in frame from base 1. The CDR3 regions of human TCRbeta chains were analyzed by immunosequencing. In the original analysis: TCRs in the repertoires were compared against a reference library of SARS-CoV-2-specific TCRs that had been generated with the MIRA antigen-specificity platform. Breadth was defined as the fraction of unique TCRs that were SARS-CoV-2-associated. Depth was defined as the fraction of total T cells that were SARS-CoV-2-associated. Using the MIRA data, each spike-specific TCR was mapped to the spike region that the TCR reacts to and placed in a CD4 or CD8 class. Log10-transformed breadth and depth values were compared by one-way ANOVA with Sidak's multiple comparisons tests. TCRdb took this table from immuneACCESS and kept in-frame rearrangements with V and J called. Such tables lack part of the clones; where checked against another copy, unresolved V genes explain under half of the gap, and the rest is unexplained. V and J calls and clone size come straight from that table; D and trimming were deduced from the DNA. In this sample the table shows fewer than 55,000 clones, nearly 85% of which occur a single time. Together, the top ten hold 40% to 65% of the sample.

For this clone: The clone's antigen remains unknown. No qualities accompany the bases; no much larger clone lies one base away.

This material consisted of peripheral blood, taken on day 0 of AZD1222 vaccination. Recombination joined TRBV28 with TRBJ1-6, with TRBD1 identical over 7 junction bases. This receptor was taken from an adult in good health. Read as DNA, the sequence is TGTGCCAGCAGTACGGGGACAGCCAATTCACCCCTCCACTTT. Translated, this gives CASSTGTANSPLHF.